This T cell receptor (beta chain) was sequenced during a study of shared clonotypes between healthy human individuals. This clone was recorded a few times. Assay: immunoSEQ multiplex PCR; the TCRdb copy retains only in-frame clones and omits some. The sample has some 2,400,000 clones, around 95% seen once; the top ten hold around 0.13%. V was pared by 0 bases and J by 7 bases, with 9 bases between. CDR3 length equals 12 residues. Germline values: CDR1 GTSNPN, CDR2 SVGIG (reference sequence). What was sequenced was naive CD4+ T cells sorted from blood. As for subset: CD45RA+ positively selected. The clonotype comes from a man younger than 35 in good health. The chain joins TRBV30 to TRBJ1-2, with D unresolved. The CDR3 protein is CAWSVPPTGYTF. DNA of the CDR3: TGTGCCTGGAGTGTACCCCCGACTGGCTACACCTTC.